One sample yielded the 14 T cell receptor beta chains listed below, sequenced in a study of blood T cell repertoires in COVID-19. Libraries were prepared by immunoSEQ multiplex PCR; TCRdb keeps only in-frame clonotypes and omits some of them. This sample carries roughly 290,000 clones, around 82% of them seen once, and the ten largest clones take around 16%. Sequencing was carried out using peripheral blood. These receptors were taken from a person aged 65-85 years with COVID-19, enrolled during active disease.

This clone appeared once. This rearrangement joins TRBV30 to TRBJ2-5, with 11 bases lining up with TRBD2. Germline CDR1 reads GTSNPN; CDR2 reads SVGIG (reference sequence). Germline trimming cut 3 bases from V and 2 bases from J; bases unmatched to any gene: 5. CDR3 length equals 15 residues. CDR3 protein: CAWRASGRKQETQYF. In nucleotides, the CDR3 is TGTGCCTGGAGGGCTAGCGGGAGGAAACAAGAGACCCAGTACTTC.

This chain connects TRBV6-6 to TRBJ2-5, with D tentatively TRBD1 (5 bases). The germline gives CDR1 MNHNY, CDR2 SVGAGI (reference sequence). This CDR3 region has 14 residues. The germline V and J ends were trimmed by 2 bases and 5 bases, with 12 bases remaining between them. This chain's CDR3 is CASSYGAALETQYF. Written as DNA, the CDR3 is TGTGCCAGCAGTTACGGGGCGGCCCTGGAGACCCAGTACTTC.

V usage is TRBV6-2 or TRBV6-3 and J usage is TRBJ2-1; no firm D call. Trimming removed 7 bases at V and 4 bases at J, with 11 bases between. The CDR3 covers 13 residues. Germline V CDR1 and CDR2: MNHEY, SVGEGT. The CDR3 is CASTPSEYNEQFF. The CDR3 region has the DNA TGTGCCAGCACCCCCTCCGAGTACAATGAGCAGTTCTTC.

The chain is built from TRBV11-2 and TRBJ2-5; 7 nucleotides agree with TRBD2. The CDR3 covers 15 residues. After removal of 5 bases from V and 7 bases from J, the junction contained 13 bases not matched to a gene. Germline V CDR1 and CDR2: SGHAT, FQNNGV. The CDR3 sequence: CASSLTPGGSGTQYF. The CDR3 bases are TGTGCCAGCAGCCTAACCCCGGGGGGTTCGGGGACCCAGTACTTC.

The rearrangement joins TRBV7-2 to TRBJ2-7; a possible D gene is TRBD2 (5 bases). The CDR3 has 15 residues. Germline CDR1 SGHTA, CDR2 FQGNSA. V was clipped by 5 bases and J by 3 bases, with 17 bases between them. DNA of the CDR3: TGTGCCAGCAGCCCCTTAGGAGGTTCCCACTACGAGCAGTACTTC. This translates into CASSPLGGSHYEQYF.

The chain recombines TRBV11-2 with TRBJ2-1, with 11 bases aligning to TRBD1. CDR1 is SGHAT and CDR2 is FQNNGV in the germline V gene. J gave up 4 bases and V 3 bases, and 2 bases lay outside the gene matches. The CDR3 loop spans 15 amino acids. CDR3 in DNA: TGTGCCAGCAGCTTCGGGACAGGGGGATACAATGAGCAGTTCTTC. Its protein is CASSFGTGGYNEQFF. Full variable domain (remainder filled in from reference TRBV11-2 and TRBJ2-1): EAGVAQSPRYKIIEKRQSVAFWCNPISGHATLYWYQQILGQGPKLLIQFQNNGVVDDSQLPKDRFSAERLKGVDSTLKIQPAKLEDSAVYLCASSFGTGGYNEQFFGPGTRLTVL.

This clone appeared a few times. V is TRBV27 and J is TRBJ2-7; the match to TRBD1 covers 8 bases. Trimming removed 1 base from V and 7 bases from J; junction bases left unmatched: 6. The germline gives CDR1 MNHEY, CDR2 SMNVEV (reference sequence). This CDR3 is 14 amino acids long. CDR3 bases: TGTGCCAGCAGTTTATGGGGACAGGCGGTGGAGCAGTACTTC. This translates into CASSLWGQAVEQYF.

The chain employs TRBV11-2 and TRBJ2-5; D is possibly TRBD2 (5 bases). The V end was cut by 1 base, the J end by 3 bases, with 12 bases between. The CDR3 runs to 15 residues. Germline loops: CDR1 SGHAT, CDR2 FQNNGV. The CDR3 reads CASSLGPAGEETQYF. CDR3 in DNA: TGTGCCAGCAGCTTAGGCCCAGCCGGGGAAGAGACCCAGTACTTC.

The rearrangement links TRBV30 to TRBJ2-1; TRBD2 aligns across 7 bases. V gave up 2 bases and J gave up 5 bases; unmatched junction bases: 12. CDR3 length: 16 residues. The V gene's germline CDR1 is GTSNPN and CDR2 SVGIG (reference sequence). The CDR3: CAWSPHFSGYDNEQFF. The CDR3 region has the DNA TGTGCCTGGAGTCCACACTTTAGCGGGTATGACAATGAGCAGTTCTTC.

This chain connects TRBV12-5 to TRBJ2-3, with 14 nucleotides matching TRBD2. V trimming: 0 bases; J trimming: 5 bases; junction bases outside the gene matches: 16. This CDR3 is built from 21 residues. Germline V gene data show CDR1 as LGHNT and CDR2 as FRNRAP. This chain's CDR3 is CASGLVTVRGGLAGERDTQYF. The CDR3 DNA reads TGTGCTAGTGGTTTGGTAACGGTACGGGGGGGACTAGCGGGAGAGAGAGATACGCAGTATTTT.

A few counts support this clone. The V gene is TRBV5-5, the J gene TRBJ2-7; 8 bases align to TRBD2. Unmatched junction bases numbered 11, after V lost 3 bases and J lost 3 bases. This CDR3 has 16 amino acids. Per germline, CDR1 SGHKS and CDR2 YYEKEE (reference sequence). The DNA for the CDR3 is TGTGCCAGCAGCTCGCTCCCAAGCGGGGGCCTCTACGAGCAGTACTTC. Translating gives CASSSLPSGGLYEQYF. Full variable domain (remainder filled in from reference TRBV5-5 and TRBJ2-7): DAGVTQSPTHLIKTRGQQVTLRCSPISGHKSVSWYQQVLGQGPQFIFQYYEKEERGRGNFPDRFSARQFPNYSSELNVNALLLGDSALYLCASSSLPSGGLYEQYFGPGTRLTVT.

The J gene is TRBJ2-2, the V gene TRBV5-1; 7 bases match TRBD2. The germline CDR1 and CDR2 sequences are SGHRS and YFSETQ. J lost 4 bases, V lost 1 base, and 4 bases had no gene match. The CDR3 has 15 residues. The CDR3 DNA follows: TGCGCCAGCAGCTTGTCGACTAGCCCCACCGGGGAGCTGTTTTTT. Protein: CASSLSTSPTGELFF.

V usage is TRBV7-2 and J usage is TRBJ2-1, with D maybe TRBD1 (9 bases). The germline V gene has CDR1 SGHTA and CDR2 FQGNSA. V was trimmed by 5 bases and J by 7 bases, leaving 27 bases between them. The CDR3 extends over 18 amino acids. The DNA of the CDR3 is TGTGCCAGCAGCCAAGCCCCTTACAGGGGGCGCGGGAGGAATGAGCAGTTCTTC. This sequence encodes CASSQAPYRGRGRNEQFF.

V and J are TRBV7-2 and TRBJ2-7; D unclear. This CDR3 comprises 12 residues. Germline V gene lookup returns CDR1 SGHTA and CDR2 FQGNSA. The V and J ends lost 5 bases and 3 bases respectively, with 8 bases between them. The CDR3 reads CASSPTFYEQYF. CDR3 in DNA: TGTGCCAGCAGCCCAACTTTCTACGAGCAGTACTTC.